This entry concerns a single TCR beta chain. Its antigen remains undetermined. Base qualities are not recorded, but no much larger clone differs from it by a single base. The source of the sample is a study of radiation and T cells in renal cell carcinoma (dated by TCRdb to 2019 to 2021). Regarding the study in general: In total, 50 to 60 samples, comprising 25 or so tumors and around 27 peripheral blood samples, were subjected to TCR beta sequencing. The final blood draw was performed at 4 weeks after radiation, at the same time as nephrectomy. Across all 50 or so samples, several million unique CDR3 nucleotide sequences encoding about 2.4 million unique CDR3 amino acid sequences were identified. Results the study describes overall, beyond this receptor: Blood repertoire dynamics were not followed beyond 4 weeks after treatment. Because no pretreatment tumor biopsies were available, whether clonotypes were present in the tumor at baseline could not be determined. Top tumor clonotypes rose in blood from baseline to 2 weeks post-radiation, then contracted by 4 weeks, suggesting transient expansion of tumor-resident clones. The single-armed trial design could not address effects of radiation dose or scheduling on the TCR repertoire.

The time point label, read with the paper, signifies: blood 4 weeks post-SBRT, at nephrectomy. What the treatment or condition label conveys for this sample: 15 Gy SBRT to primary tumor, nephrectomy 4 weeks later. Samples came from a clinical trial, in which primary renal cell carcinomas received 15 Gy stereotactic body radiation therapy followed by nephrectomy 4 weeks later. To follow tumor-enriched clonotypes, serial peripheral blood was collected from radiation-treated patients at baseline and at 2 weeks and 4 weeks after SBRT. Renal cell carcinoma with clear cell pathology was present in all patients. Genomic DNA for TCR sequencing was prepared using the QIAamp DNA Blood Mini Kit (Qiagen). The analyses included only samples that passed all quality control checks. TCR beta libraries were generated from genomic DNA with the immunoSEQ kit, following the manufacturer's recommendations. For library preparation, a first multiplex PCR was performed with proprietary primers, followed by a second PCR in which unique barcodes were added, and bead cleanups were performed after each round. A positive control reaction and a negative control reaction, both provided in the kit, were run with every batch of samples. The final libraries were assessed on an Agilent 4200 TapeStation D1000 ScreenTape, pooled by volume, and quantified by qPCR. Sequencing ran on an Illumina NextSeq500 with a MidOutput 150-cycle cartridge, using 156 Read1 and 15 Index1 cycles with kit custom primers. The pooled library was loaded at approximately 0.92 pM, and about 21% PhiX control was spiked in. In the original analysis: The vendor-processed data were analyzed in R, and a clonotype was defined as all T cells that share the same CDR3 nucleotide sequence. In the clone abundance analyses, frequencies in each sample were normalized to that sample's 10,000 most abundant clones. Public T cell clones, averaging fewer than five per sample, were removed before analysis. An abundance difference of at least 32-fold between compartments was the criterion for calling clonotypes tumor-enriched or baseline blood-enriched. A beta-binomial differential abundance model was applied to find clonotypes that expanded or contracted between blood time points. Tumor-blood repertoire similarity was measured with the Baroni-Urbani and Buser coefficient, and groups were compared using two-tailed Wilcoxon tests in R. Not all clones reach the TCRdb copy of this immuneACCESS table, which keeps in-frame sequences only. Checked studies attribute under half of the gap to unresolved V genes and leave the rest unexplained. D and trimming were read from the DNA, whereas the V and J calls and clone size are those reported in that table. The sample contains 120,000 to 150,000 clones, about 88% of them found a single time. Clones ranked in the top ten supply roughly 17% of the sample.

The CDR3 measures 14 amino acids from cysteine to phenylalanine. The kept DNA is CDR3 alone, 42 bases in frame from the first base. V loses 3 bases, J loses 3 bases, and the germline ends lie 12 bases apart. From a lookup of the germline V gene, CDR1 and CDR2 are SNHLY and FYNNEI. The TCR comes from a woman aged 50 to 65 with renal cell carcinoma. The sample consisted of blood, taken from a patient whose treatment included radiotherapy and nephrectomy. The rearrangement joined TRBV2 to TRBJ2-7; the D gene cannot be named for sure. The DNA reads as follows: TGTGCCAGCAGTGACCCGAAAAGGGTCTACGAGCAGTACTTC. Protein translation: CASSDPKRVYEQYF.